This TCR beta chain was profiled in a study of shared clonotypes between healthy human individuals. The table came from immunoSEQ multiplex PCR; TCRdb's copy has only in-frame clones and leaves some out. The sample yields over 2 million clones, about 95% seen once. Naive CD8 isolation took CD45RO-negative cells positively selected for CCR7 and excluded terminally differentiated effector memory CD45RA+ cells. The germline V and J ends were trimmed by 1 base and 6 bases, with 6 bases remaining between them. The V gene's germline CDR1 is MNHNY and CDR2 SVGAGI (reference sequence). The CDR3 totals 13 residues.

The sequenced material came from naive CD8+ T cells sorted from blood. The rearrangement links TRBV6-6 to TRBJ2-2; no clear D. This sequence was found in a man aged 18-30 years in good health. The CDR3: CASSYYRSGELFF. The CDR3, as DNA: TGTGCCAGCAGTTACTATAGATCCGGGGAGCTGTTTTTT.